This T cell receptor beta chain appears in the sequencing data of a study of T-cell reconstitution after alpha-beta-depleted transplantation in children. Unique molecular identifiers were used to barcode this TCRbeta library. TCRdb analysed the PCR reads with MiXCR anew, one entry per CDR3 protein. This sample has approximately 150,000 distinct CDR3 sequences, with 8.8% found just once. Ten or more counts support this clonotype. No antigen is known for it. Findings and caveats of the study: T-cell numbers and diversity, one year after transplant, stemmed largely from T cells that were newly produced.

This CDR3 contains 12 residues. Deletions cut 6 bases from V and 4 bases from J, with 12 bases between. Germline values: CDR1 DFQATT, CDR2 SNEGSKA (reference sequence). This specimen consisted of PBMCs, mostly from graft donor cells, obtained 180 days after TCRalphabeta/CD19-depleted stem cell transplant. The chain carries TRBV20-1 and TRBJ2-5; possible D gene TRBD2, 5 bases. The clonotype originates from a female patient aged 2 to 10 who had a stem cell transplant for congenital amegakaryocytic thrombocytopenia, so the T cells may come from the graft donor. CDR3 DNA: TGCAGTGCATCCGGGGTGGGAGAGACCCAGTACTTC. Amino acids: CSASGVGETQYF.